This TCR beta chain is from a study of blood T cell repertoires in COVID-19. The germline CDR1 and CDR2 sequences are KGHDR and SFDVKD. Trimming took off 0 bases at V and 1 base at J, with 7 bases between the two ends. The CDR3 consists of 15 residues. This clone appeared once. Generated by immunoSEQ multiplex PCR, the TCRdb table keeps only in-frame clones and is missing some. This table holds 250,000 to 350,000 clones, 91% found once. The sequenced sample consisted of peripheral blood. This receptor was identified in a woman in her 30s with COVID-19, enrolled during active disease. This sequence joins TRBV24-1 and TRBJ2-3; D is perhaps TRBD1 (5 bases). CDR3: CATSDLVGGTDTQYF. The CDR3 DNA follows: TGTGCCACCAGTGATTTGGTAGGGGGCACAGATACGCAGTATTTT.